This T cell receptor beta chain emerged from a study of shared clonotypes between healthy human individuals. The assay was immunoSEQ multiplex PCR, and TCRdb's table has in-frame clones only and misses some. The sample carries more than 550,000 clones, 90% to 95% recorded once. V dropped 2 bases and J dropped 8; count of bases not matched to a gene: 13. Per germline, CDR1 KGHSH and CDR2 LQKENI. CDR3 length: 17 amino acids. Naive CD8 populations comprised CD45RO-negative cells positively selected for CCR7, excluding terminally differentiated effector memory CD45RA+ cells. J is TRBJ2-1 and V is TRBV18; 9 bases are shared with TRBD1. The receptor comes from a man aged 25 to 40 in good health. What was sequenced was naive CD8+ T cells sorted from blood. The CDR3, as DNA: TGTGCCAGCTCACCATGGGGAAGGGACAGGGTTATGGATGAGCAGTTCTTC. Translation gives CASSPWGRDRVMDEQFF.